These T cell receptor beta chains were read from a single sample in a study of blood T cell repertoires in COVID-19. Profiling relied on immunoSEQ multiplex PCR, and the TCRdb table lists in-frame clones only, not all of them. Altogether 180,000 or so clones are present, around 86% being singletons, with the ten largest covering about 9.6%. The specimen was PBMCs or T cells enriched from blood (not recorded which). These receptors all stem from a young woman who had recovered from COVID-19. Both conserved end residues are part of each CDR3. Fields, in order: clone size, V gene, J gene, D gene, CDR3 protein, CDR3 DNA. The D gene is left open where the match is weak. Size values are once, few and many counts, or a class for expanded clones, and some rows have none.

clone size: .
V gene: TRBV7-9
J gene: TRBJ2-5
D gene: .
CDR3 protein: CASSQRAGTGQGETQYF
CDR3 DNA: TGTGCCAGCAGCCAGAGAGCCGGAACAGGGCAGGGGGAGACCCAGTACTTC

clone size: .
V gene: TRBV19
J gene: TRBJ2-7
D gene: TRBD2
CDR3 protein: CASSTLPGLAGVYEQYF
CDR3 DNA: TGTGCCAGTAGTACCCTACCCGGTCTAGCGGGAGTCTACGAGCAGTACTTC

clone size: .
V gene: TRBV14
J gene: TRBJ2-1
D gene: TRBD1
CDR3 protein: CASSQAIDRGGNEQFF
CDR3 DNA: TGTGCCAGCAGCCAAGCCATCGACAGGGGGGGGAATGAGCAGTTCTTC

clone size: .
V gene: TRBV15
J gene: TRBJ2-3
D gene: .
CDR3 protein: CATSYPGSTDTQYF
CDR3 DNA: TGTGCCACCAGCTATCCGGGGTCCACAGATACGCAGTATTTT

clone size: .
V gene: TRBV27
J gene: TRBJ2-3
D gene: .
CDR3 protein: CASSLDPVRDTQYF
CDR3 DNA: TGTGCCAGCAGTTTAGACCCGGTGCGGGATACGCAGTATTTT

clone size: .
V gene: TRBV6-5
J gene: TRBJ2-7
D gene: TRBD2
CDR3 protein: CASRRSLAGGYEQYF
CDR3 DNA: TGTGCCAGCAGACGCTCTCTAGCGGGAGGTTACGAGCAGTACTTC

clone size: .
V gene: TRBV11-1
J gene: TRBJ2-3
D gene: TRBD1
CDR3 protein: CASSLSDRGQPDTQYF
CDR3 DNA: TGTGCCAGCAGCCTTTCTGACAGGGGACAGCCAGATACGCAGTATTTT

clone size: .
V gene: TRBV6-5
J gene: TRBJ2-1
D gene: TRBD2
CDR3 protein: CASAISGSLNEQFF
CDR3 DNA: TGTGCCAGCGCGATTAGCGGGAGCCTCAATGAGCAGTTCTTC

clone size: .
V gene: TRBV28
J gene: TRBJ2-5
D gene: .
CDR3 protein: CASRNRDLAYVNRETQYF
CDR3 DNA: TGTGCCAGCCGGAACCGGGACTTAGCGTATGTCAATAGGGAGACCCAGTACTTC

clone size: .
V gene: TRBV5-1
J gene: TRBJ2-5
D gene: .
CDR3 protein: CASSLEMGRRKTQYF
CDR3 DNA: TGCGCCAGCAGCTTGGAGATGGGGCGAAGAAAGACCCAGTACTTC

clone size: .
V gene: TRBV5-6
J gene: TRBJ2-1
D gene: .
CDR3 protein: CASSRAWDSNEQFF
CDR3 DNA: TGTGCCAGCAGCCGTGCGTGGGACTCCAATGAGCAGTTCTTC

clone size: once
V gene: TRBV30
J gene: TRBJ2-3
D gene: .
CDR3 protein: CAWSGYRLSTDTQYF
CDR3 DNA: TGTGCCTGGAGTGGGTACAGATTGAGCACAGATACGCAGTATTTT

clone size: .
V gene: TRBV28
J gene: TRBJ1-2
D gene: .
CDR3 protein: CASSSPTGRFYGYTF
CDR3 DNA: TGTGCCAGCAGTTCCCCGACAGGACGATTCTATGGCTACACCTTC

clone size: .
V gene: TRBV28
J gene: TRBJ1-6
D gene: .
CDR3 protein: CASSPHPRPTSNSPLHF
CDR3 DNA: TGTGCCAGCAGTCCCCACCCTCGCCCCACTTCCAATTCACCCCTCCACTTT

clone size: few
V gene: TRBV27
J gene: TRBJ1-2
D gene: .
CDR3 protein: CASSLSSLGYGYTF
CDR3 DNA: TGTGCCAGCAGTTTATCGTCCCTAGGCTATGGCTACACCTTC

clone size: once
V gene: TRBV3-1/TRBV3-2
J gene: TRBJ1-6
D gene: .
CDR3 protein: CASSPSGSPLHF
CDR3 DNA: TGTGCCAGCAGCCCCTCAGGGTCACCCCTCCACTTT

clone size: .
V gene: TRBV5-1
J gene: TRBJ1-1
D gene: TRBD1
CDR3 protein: CASSSGTGGDTEAFF
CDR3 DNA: TGCGCCAGCAGCTCCGGGACAGGGGGGGACACTGAAGCTTTCTTT

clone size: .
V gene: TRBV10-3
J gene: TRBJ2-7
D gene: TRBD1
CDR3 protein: CATGQGAEQYF
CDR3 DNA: TGTGCCACAGGACAGGGGGCCGAGCAGTACTTC

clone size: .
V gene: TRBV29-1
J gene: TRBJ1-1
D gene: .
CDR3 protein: CSVDRGGATEAFF
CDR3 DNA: TGCAGCGTTGACAGGGGTGGTGCCACTGAAGCTTTCTTT

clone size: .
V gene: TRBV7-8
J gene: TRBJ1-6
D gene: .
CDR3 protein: CASSFGGRLVPLHF
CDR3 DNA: TGTGCCAGCAGCTTCGGAGGGCGCTTAGTACCCCTCCACTTT

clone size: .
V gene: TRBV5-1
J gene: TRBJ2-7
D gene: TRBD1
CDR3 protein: CASSLRQGRRQYF
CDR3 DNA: TGCGCCAGCAGCTTGAGACAGGGGCGGCGGCAGTACTTC

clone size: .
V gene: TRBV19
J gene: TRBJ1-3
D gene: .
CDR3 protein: CASSWRDFSGNTIYF
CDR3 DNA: TGTGCCAGTAGTTGGAGAGACTTCTCTGGAAACACCATATATTTT

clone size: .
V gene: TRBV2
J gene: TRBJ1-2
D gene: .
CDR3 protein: CASSEGSGRYGYTF
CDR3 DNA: TGTGCCAGCAGTGAAGGGTCAGGGCGCTATGGCTACACCTTC

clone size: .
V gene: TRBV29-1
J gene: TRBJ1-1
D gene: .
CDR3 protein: CSVEDPGRGEAFF
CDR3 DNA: TGCAGCGTTGAAGATCCGGGGCGGGGTGAAGCTTTCTTT

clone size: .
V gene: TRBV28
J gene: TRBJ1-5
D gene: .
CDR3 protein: CASSLPGDGEQPQHF
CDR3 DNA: TGTGCCAGCAGTTTACCGGGGGATGGGGAGCAGCCCCAGCATTTT

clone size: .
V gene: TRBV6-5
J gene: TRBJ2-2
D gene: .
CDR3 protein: CASKRRNWNTGELFF
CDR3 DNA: TGTGCCAGCAAGAGAAGAAACTGGAACACCGGGGAGCTGTTTTTT

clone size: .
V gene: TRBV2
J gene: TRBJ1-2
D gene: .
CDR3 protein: CASSESLRSYTF
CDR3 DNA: TGTGCCAGCAGTGAAAGTTTGCGAAGCTACACCTTC

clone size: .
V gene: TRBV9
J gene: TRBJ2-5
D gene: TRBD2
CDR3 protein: CASSPYLGGRSQETQYF
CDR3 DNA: TGTGCCAGCAGCCCCTACTTGGGCGGGAGGTCCCAAGAGACCCAGTACTTC

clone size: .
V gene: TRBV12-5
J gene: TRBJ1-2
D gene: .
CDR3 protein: CASGLGNRDYGYTF
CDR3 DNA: TGTGCTAGTGGTTTGGGCAACAGGGACTATGGCTACACCTTC

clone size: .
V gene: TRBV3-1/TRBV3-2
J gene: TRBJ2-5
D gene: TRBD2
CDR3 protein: CASSPTGGSGRAGETQYF
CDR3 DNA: TGTGCCAGCAGCCCCACCGGTGGTAGCGGGAGGGCTGGAGAGACCCAGTACTTC

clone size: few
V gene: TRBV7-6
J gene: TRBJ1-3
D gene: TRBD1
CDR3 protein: CASSLDRVAGRSGNTIYF
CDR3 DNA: TGTGCCAGCAGCTTGGACAGGGTTGCGGGGCGGTCTGGAAACACCATATATTTT

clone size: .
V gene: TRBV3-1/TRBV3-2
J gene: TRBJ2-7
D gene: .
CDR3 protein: CASSANAGIGREQYF
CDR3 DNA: TGTGCCAGCAGCGCCAATGCGGGTATCGGGAGAGAGCAGTACTTC

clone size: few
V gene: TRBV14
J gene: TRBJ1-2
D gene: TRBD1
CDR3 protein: CASSHHDRDGYTF
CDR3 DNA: TGTGCCAGCAGCCACCACGACAGGGATGGCTACACCTTC

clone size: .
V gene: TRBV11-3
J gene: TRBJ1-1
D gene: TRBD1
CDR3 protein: CASSPRSTGTFMNAEAFF
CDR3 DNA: TGTGCCAGCAGCCCTCGATCGACAGGGACTTTCATGAACGCTGAAGCTTTCTTT

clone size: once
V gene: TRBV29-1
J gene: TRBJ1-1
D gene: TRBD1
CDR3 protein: CSVERGQGASEAFF
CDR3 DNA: TGCAGCGTTGAACGGGGACAGGGGGCCTCTGAAGCTTTCTTT

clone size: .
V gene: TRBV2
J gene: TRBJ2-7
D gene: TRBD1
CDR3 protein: CASSPGQQPYEQYF
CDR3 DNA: TGTGCCAGCAGTCCGGGACAGCAACCCTACGAGCAGTACTTC

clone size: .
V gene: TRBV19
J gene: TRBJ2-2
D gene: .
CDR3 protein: CASSIGHITGELFF
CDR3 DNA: TGTGCCAGTAGTATCGGACACATCACCGGGGAGCTGTTTTTT

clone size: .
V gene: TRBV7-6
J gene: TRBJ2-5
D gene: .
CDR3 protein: CASSLILESREETQYF
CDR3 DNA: TGTGCCAGCAGCTTGATTCTCGAGTCCAGGGAAGAGACCCAGTACTTC

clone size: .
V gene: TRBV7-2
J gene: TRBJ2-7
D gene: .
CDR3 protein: CASSPRLASASYEQYF
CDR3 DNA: TGTGCCAGCAGCCCCCGTCTGGCTAGCGCCTCCTACGAGCAGTACTTC

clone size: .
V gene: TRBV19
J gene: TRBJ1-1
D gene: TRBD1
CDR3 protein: CASSRDRDYPEAFF
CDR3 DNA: TGTGCCAGTAGCAGGGACAGGGATTACCCTGAAGCTTTCTTT

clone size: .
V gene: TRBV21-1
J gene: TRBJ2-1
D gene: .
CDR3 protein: CASSKQAGGGNEQFF
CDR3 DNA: TGTGCCAGCAGCAAACAGGCAGGGGGAGGAAATGAGCAGTTCTTC

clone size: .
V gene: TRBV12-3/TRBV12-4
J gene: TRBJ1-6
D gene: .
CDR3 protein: CASSLDRDSPLHF
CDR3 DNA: TGTGCCAGCAGTTTAGACAGGGATTCACCCCTCCACTTT